This T cell receptor beta chain was obtained from a study of regulatory T cells in long-lasting Graves disease (dated by TCRdb to about 2021). About the investigation overall: Newly diagnosed Graves' disease patients had taken antithyroid drugs for less than 3 months. Peripheral blood TCR sequencing and RNA sequencing compared persistent Graves' disease patients with newly diagnosed Graves' disease patients. The study took place in China and was registered as a clinical trial. A total of around 35 samples underwent TCR sequencing: around 13 from persistent and about 20 from newly diagnosed Graves' disease patients.

The sample's time point label, decoded: newly diagnosed GD, antithyroid drugs for less than 3 months. RNA was extracted from PBMCs in TRIzol for both TCR sequencing and RNA sequencing. The diagnosis of Graves' disease was made according to American Thyroid Association guidelines. Patients for the study were recruited at an endocrinology department in Xi'an, China. From each patient, about 8.9 milliliters of peripheral blood was collected into an EDTA anticoagulant tube. Ficoll Paque Plus density gradient separation was used to isolate PBMCs, and no further T cell sorting was performed. An Agilent 2100 Bioanalyzer and agarose gel were used to check RNA quality, while a NanoDrop 2000 measured RNA concentration. Remarks on this clonotype: The antigen it binds to is not known. The sample holds no much larger clone one base away, and base qualities are not on file.

The germline V gene provides CDR1 SGHTA and CDR2 FQGNSA. The germline ends are 13 bases apart after V is trimmed by 3 bases and J by 7 bases. Including the terminal cysteine and phenylalanine, the CDR3 comprises 13 residues. This entry keeps only the CDR3 DNA: 39 bases, framed from base 1. Overall results and qualifications from the work: Only the TCR beta chain was sequenced and analyzed. TRBV28, TRBJ1-2 and TRBJ2-5 were preferentially used in persistent disease, while TRBV20-1 and TRBJ2-1 were favored in newly diagnosed disease. The authors acknowledged the small sample size as a limitation that may reduce accuracy. Only peripheral blood was studied, because thyroid tissue, the primary lesion, was inaccessible. Persistent Graves' disease patients showed lower TCR Shannon entropy and fewer highly expanded clones than newly diagnosed patients, suggesting clonal expansion. Patients with persistent disease shared more public clonotypes (approximately 2,500) than newly diagnosed patients did (nearly 1,000).

The library came from multiplex PCR. These reads were obtained on an Illumina HiSeq 4000. To build TCR beta libraries, CDR3 regions were amplified by Arm-PCR using iRepertoire HTBI primers. PCR products were gel purified before sequencing. As for the authors' bioinformatics: Gene usage analysis of CDR3 amino acid clonotypes relied on the 60 to 65 TRBV and about 13 TRBJ segments identified across samples. Filtered high-quality paired reads were merged into contigs using COPE and FqMerger. Contigs were aligned with BLAST to IMGT TRBV, TRBD and TRBJ reference genes, and CDR3 was defined per IMGT. Any clonotype with a frequency above 0.1% was counted as a highly expanded clone. Shannon entropy was used to measure repertoire diversity, and the Gini coefficient was used to measure V-J evenness. Clonotypes shared by more than one individual were considered public. TCRdb cleaned the public reads at Q25 with fastp, built clones with MiXCR and kept in-frame beta chains. CDR3 protein duplicates are merged, each entry listing the most common genes and DNA. V and J calls and clone size were set by TCRdb, not the authors. The sample table shows almost 450,000 distinct CDR3 sequences, and over 15% are seen once. The ten largest clones take up around 11% of the sample.

The data also belong to a second study, concerning T cells in Graves' hyperthyroidism and ophthalmopathy. Per that second paper: Stable Graves' hyperthyroidism was defined as the absence of progression to ophthalmopathy over 18 months of follow-up. Hyperthyroidism patients were aged 18 to 65 years and newly diagnosed, with disease duration of less than 2 months. Exclusion was applied to patients with uncontrolled infections, other autoimmune diseases, pregnancy or lactation. Diagnoses were based on clinical symptoms, serum thyroxine and TRAb, thyroid ultrasound and orbital computed tomography. The first round of RT-PCR for the TCR CDR3 was performed with the HTBI primer set and the Qiagen OneStep RT-PCR kit. Most expanded thyroid clonotypes (frequency above 0.001) were also detected in blood, a finding suggesting that blood repertoires may reflect thyroid immune responses. A 13 V-J signature model separated ophthalmopathy from stable hyperthyroidism, with about 88% sensitivity and about 81% specificity in cross-validation and 80%/75% in testing. In validation, progression to ophthalmopathy was predicted by the model with 65% to 71% sensitivity and just over 72% specificity, a median of around 6.5 months before onset. A discovery cohort of approximately 100 patients, about 40 with Graves' ophthalmopathy and approximately 57 with stable Graves' hyperthyroidism, was used to find distinguishing TCR V-J signatures. Prospective prediction of ophthalmopathy was tested in an independent validation cohort consisting of 18 to 20 hyperthyroidism patients and 15 or so patients who later progressed to ophthalmopathy. The 75 to 100 discovery patients were divided at random into training and test sets in a 7:3 ratio. In addition, the study compared T-cell repertoires in thyroid tissue and in blood from about 6 Graves' hyperthyroidism patients. Once sampling was done, hyperthyroidism patients were given methimazole at a starting dose of 30 mg daily, whereas ophthalmopathy patients were given high-dose intravenous methylprednisolone. Libraries were constructed in a second round of multiplex PCR, after which size selection and purification were carried out. Paired-end sequencing of the libraries was performed with 100 bp reads on an Illumina HiSeq2000. Raw data were processed with SOAPnuke, discarding reads with adapters, uncalled bases, mean Phred below 15, or no exact constant-primer or identifier match. COPE v1.2.5 was used to merge the high-quality paired reads, and each unique nucleotide sequence was defined as a clonotype. MiTCR v1.1 was used to align clonotypes to the IMGT TRBV, TRBD and TRBJ reference segments. Only V-J combinations with frequency above 0.0001, covering about 99% of repertoires, were analysed. The TCS score was defined as the ratio of F50 (clonal expansion) to E x V (chaos), calculated using BLOSUM62-based TCRdist between CDR3 peptides within each V-J. Welch's t-statistics and random forest reduced some 510 V-J features to roughly 13, which were used in a naive Bayes classifier (R e1071). No statistical method was used to set the sample size in advance, and investigators knew the group allocation. According to the paper, TCR Vbeta CDR3 sequencing was carried out on roughly 130 peripheral blood samples, which came from 40 to 45 ophthalmopathy, under 85 hyperthyroidism and 17 progressor patients.

The sequences come from peripheral blood mononuclear cells (PBMCs), collected at new diagnosis, from a patient treated with antithyroid drugs. This receptor was identified in a woman aged 25 to 39 with Graves disease. Donor details come from another sample of the same person, matched by shared clones. The sequence joins TRBV7-2 to TRBJ2-7; the D segment could be TRBD1, given 6 matching bases. CDR3 region: CASSFPGTKEQYF. The nucleotide sequence is TGTGCCAGCAGCTTTCCAGGGACAAAGGAGCAGTACTTC.